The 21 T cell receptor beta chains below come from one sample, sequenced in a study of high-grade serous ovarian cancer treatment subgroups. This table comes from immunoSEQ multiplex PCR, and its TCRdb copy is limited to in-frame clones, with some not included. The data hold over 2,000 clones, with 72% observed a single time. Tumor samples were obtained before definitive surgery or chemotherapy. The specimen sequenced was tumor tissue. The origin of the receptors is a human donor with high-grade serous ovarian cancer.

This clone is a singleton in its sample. CDR3 residues: CASSLAALANVLTF. The CDR3 coding sequence is TGTGCCAGCAGCTTAGCGGCTTTGGCCAACGTCCTGACTTTC. V and J are TRBV7-2 and TRBJ2-6; D is unclear. This CDR3 is built from 14 residues. The V end lost 0 bases, the J end lost 6 bases, and 6 bases lay between the germline ends. Germline V gene lookup returns CDR1 SGHTA and CDR2 FQGNSA.

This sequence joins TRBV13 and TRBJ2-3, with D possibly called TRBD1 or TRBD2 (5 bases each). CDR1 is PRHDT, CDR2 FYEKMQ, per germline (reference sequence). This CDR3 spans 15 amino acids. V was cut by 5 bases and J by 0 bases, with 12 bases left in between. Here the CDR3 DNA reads TGTGCCAGCAGCCCGAGGGGTTCTAGCACAGATACGCAGTATTTT. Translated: CASSPRGSSTDTQYF.

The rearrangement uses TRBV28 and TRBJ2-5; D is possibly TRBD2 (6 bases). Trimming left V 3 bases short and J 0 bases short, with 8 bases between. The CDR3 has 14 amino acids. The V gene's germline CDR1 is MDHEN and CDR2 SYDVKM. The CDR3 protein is CASSFGGNQETQYF. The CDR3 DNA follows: TGTGCCAGCAGTTTCGGGGGAAACCAAGAGACCCAGTACTTC. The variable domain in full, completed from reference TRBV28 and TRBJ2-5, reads DVKVTQSSRYLVKRTGEKVFLECVQDMDHENMFWYRQDPGLGLRLIYFSYDVKMKEKGDIPEGYSVSREKKERFSLILESASTNQTSMYLCASSFGGNQETQYFGPGTRLLVL.

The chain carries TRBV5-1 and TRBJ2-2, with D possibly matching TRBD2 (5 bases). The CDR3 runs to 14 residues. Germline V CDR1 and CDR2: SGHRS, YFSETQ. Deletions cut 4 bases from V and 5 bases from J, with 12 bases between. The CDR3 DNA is TGCGCCAGCAGCAGGAGGACTGAGACCGGGGAGCTGTTTTTT. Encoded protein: CASSRRTETGELFF.

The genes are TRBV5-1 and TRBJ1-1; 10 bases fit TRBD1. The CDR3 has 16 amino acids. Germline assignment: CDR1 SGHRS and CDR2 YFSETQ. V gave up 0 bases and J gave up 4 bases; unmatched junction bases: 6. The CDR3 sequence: CASSLETGGASTEAFF. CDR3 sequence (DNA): TGCGCCAGCAGCTTGGAGACAGGGGGCGCTTCCACTGAAGCTTTCTTT. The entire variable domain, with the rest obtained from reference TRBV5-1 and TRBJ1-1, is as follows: KAGVTQTPRYLIKTRGQQVTLSCSPISGHRSVSWYQQTPGQGLQFLFEYFSETQRNKGNFPGRFSGRQFSNSRSEMNVSTLELGDSALYLCASSLETGGASTEAFFGQGTRLTVV.

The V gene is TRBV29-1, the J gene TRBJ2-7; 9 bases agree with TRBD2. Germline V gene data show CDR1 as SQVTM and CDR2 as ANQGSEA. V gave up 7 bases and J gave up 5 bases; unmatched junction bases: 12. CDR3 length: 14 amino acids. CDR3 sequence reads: CSGSISGSIHEQYF. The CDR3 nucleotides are TGCAGCGGGAGTATTAGCGGGAGTATCCACGAGCAGTACTTC.

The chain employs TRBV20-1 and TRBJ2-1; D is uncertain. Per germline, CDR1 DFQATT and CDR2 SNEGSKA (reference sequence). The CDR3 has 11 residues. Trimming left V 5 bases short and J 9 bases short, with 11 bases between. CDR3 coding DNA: TGCAGTGCTCCGACCCAGAGTGAGCAGTTCTTC. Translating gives CSAPTQSEQFF.

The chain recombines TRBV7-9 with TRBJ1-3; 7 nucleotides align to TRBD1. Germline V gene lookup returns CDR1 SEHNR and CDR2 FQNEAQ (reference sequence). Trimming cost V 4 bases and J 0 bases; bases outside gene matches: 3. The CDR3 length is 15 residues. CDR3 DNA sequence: TGTGCCAGCAGCTCCGACAGGGCCTCTGGAAACACCATATATTTT. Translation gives CASSSDRASGNTIYF.

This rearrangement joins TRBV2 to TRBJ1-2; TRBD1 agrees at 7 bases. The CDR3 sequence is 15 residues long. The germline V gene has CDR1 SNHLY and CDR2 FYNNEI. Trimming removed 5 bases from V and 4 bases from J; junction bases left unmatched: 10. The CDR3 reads CASSYLLTGTYGYTF. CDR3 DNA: TGTGCCAGCAGTTACTTGTTGACAGGGACCTATGGCTACACCTTC.

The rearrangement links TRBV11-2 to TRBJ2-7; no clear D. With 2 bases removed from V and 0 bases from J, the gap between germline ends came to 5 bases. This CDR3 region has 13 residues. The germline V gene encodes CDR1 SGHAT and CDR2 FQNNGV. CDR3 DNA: TGTGCCAGCAGCTTACCCGGCTCCTACGAGCAGTACTTC. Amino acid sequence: CASSLPGSYEQYF.

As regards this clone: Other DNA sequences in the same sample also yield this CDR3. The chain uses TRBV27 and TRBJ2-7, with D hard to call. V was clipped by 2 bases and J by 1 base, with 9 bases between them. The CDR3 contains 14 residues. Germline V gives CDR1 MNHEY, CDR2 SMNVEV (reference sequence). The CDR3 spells CASSLTTNSYEQYF. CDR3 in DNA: TGTGCCAGCAGTTTAACTACAAATTCCTACGAGCAGTACTTC.

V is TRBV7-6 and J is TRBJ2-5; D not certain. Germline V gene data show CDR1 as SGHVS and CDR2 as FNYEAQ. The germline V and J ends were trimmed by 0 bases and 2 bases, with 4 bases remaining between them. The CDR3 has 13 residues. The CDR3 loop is CASSLARQETQYF. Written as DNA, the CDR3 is TGTGCCAGCAGCTTAGCTAGGCAAGAGACCCAGTACTTC.

The chain's CDR3 is CASSQPGTYYNEQFF. CDR3 sequence (DNA): TGTGCCAGCAGCCAACCCGGGACATACTACAATGAGCAGTTCTTC. The rearrangement links TRBV4-2 to TRBJ2-1, with D possibly TRBD1 on 6 matching bases. V lost 2 bases and J lost 3, with 11 bases in between. Germline V CDR1 and CDR2: LGHNA, YNFKEQ. The CDR3 loop spans 15 amino acids.

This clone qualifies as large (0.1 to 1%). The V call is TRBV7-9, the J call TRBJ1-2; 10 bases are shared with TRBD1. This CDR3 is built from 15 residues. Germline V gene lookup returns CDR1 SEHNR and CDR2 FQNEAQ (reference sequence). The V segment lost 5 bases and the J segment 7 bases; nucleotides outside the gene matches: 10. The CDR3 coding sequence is TGTGCCAGCAGCCCCGATAGGACAGGGGGGAGTGGCTACACCTTC. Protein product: CASSPDRTGGSGYTF.

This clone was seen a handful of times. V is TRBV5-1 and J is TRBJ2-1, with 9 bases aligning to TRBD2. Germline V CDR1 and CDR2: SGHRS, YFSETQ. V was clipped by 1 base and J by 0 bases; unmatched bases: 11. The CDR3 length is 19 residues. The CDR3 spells CASSLLSSGAMSSYNEQFF. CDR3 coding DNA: TGCGCCAGCAGCTTGTTGTCTAGCGGGGCGATGAGCTCCTACAATGAGCAGTTCTTC.

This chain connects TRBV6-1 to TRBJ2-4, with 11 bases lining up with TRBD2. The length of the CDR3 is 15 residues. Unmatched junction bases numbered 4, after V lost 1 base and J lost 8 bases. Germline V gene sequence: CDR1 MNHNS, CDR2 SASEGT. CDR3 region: CASSEGVAGGDIQYF. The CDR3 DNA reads TGTGCCAGCAGTGAAGGCGTAGCGGGGGGGGACATTCAGTACTTC.

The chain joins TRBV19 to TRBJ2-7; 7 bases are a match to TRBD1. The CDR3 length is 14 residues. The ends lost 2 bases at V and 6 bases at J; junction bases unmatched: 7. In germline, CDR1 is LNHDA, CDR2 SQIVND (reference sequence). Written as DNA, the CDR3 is TGTGCCAGTAGTATAACCCAACAGGGGCGCGAGCAGTACTTC. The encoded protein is CASSITQQGREQYF.

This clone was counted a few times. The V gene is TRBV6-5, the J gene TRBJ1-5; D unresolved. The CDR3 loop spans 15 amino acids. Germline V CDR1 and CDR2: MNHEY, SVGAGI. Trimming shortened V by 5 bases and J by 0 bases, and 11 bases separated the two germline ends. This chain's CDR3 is CASSARRVSNQPQHF. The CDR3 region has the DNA TGTGCCAGCAGTGCCAGGAGGGTTAGCAATCAGCCCCAGCATTTT.

CDR3 DNA sequence: TGTGCCAGCAGTGAAGAAAAAGGGATCTACGAGCAGTACTTC. Translation: CASSEEKGIYEQYF. The rearrangement joins TRBV6-1 to TRBJ2-5; D is undetermined. The J call may be in error: the DNA end matches TRBJ2-7 better. Germline V gene sequence: CDR1 MNHNS, CDR2 SASEGT. The CDR3 has 14 amino acids.

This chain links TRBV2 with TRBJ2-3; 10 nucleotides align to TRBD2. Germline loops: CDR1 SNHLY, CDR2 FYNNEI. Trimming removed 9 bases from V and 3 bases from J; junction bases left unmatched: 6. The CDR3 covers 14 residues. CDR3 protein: CASQAGGGTDTQYF. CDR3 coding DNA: TGTGCCAGTCAAGCGGGAGGGGGGACAGATACGCAGTATTTT.

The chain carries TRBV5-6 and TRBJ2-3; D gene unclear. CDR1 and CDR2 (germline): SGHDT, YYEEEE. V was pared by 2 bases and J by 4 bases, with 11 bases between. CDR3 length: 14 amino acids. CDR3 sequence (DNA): TGTGCCAGCAGCTTCTTTGGTGTTTCAGATACGCAGTATTTT. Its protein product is CASSFFGVSDTQYF. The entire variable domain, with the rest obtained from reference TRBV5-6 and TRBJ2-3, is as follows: DAGVTQSPTHLIKTRGQQVTLRCSPKSGHDTVSWYQQALGQGPQFIFQYYEEEERQRGNFPDRFSGHQFPNYSSELNVNALLLGDSALYLCASSFFGVSDTQYFGPGTRLTVL.